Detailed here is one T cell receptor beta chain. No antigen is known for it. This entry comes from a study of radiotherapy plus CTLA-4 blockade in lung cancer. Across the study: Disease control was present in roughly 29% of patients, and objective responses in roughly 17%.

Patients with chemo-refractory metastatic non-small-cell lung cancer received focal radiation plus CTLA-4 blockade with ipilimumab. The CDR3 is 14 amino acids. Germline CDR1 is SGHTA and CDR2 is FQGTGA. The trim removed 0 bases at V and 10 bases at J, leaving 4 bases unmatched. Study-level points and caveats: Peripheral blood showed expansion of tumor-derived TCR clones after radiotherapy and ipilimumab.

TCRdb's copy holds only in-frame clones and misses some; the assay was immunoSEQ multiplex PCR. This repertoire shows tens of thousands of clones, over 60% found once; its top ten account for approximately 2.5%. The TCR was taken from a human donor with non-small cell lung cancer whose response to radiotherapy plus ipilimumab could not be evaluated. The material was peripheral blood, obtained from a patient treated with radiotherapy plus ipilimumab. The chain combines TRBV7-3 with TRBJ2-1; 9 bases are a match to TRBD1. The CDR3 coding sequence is TGTGCCAGCAGCTTAACACAGGGGGCGTTAGAGCAGTTCTTC. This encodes CASSLTQGALEQFF.